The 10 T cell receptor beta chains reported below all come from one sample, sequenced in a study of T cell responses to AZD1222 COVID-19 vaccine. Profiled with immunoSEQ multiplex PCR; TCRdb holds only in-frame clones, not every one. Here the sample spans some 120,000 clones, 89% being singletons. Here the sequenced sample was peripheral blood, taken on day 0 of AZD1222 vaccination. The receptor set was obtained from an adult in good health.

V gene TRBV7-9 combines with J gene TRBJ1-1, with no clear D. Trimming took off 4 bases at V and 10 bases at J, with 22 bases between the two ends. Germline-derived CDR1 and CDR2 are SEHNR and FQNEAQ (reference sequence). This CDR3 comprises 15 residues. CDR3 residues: CASSSTGLSFLSAFF. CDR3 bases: TGTGCCAGCAGCTCAACGGGATTATCCTTTTTGTCAGCTTTCTTT.

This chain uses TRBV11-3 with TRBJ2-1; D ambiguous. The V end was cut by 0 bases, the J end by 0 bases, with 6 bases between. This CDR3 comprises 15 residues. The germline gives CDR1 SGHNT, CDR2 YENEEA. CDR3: CASSLEGSSYNEQFF. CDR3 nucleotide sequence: TGTGCCAGCAGCTTAGAGGGCAGCTCCTACAATGAGCAGTTCTTC.

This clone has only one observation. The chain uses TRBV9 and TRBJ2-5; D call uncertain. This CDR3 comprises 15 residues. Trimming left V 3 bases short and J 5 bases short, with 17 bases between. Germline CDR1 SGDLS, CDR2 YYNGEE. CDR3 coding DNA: TGTGCCAGCAGCGCGAGACATTCAACTGCTGAGACCCAGTACTTC. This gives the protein CASSARHSTAETQYF.

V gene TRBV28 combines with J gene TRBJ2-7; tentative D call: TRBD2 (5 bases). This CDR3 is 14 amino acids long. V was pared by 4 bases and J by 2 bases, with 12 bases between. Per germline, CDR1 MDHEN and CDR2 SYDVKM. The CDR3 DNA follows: TGTGCCAGCAGTTATTCGAGCGGTCCCTACGAGCAGTACTTC. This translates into CASSYSSGPYEQYF.

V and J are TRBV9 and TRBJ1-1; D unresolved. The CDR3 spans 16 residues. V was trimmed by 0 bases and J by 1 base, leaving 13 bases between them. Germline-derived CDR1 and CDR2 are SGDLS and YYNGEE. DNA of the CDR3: TGTGCCAGCAGCGTAGTGAAAGGCGGTTCGAACACTGAAGCTTTCTTT. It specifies CASSVVKGGSNTEAFF.

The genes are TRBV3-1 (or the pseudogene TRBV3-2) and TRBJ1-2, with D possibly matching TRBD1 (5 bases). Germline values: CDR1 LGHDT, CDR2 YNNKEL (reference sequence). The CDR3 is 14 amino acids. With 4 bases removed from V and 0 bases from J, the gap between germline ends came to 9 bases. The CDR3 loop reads CASSPTGSNYGYTF. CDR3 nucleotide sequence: TGTGCCAGCAGCCCTACAGGTTCTAACTATGGCTACACCTTC.

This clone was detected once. The CDR3 region has the DNA TGTGCCAGCAGCTTGCTTGTTGGGGATTCCTACGAGCAGTACTTC. It encodes CASSLLVGDSYEQYF. This sequence joins TRBV5-5 and TRBJ2-7; D not resolved. The CDR3 contains 15 residues. Germline values: CDR1 SGHKS, CDR2 YYEKEE (reference sequence). V lost 1 base, J lost 1 base, and 12 bases lay in between.

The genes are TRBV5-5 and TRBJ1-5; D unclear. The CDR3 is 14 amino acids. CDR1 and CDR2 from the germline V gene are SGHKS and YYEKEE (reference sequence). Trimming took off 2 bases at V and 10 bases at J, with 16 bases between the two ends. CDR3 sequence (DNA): TGTGCCAGCAGCTTAGGTACCGGCCCGGGCCCCCAGCATTTT. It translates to CASSLGTGPGPQHF.

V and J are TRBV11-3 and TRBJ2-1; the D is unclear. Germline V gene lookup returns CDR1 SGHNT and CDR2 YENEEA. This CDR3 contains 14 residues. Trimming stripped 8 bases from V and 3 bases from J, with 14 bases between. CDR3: CASGAGQFYNEQFF. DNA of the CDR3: TGTGCCAGCGGCGCCGGGCAATTCTACAATGAGCAGTTCTTC.

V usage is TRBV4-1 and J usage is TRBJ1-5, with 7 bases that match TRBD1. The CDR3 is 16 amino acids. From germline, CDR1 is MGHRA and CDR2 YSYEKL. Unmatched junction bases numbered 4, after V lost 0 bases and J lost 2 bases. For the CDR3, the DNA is TGCGCCAGCAGCCAAGACAGGGGGTTGGGCAATCAGCCCCAGCATTTT. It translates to CASSQDRGLGNQPQHF.